This TCR beta chain was retrieved from a study of OX40 agonist ivuxolimab in advanced cancers. In the study overall: Previous treatment with anti-PD-1, anti-PD-L1 or anti-CTLA-4 therapy was allowed; 40% had received some.

Germline V gene sequence: CDR1 GTSNPN, CDR2 SVGIG (reference sequence). The ends lost 1 base at V and 2 bases at J; junction bases unmatched: 5. The CDR3 sequence is 15 residues long. Study-level findings and limits: Certain nonresponders likewise exhibited a low normalized T-cell clonal expansion.

Note on this clone: As yet, its antigen is unknown.

Clones were read by immunoSEQ multiplex PCR, and TCRdb kept only the in-frame ones, dropping some. The data hold around 110,000 clones, with 75% to 95% observed a single time. This TCR derives from an adult with an advanced solid tumor such as melanoma, head and neck, liver or kidney cancer. The specimen was CD4+ or CD8+ T cells sorted from blood, collected in a trial of the OX40 agonist ivuxolimab. This sequence joins TRBV30 and TRBJ2-1, with 7 nucleotides matching TRBD1. CDR3 amino acids: CAWSADREPYNEQFF. The CDR3 coding sequence is TGTGCCTGGAGTGCAGACAGGGAGCCCTACAATGAGCAGTTCTTC. Complete variable domain (other parts from reference TRBV30 and TRBJ2-1): SQTIHQWPATLVQPVGSPLSLECTVEGTSNPNLYWYRQAAGRGLQLLFYSVGIGQISSEVPQNLSASRPQDRQFILSSKKLLLSDSGFYLCAWSADREPYNEQFFGPGTRLTVL.